This T cell receptor (beta chain) is from a study of beta chain features in type 1 diabetes. Study as a whole: Taken together, all samples contributed roughly 100 million examined sorted cells.

CDR1 and CDR2 (germline): SQVTM, ANQGSEA. The V gene end was trimmed by 6 bases and the J gene end by 5 bases; junction bases not matched to a gene: 5. This CDR3 comprises 12 residues. This clone came up a few times. TCRB transcripts that were expressed got sequenced, as all of the isolated RNA had been reverse transcribed. Naive, central memory and regulatory T cell samples came to a mean of roughly 4 million reads. Profiled with immunoSEQ multiplex PCR; TCRdb holds only in-frame clones, not every one. The repertoire holds about 930,000 clones, with about a sixth as singletons. The TCR was taken from a woman aged 18-35 years in good health. Sample: naive CD4+ T cells from blood. The J gene is TRBJ1-1, the V gene TRBV29-1; TRBD1 aligns across 8 bases. The CDR3 DNA sequence: TGCAGCGTAAGGACAGGGAGGACTGAAGCTTTCTTT. Its protein product is CSVRTGRTEAFF.